The clone carrying this T cell receptor beta chain was observed once. Its antigen is currently unknown. The CDR3 runs to 15 residues. CDR1 and CDR2 (germline): MNHGY, SAAAGT. The V gene end was trimmed by 9 bases and the J gene end by 3 bases; junction bases not matched to a gene: 10. TCR beta CDR3 was amplified from genomic DNA by two-round multiplex PCR. Primers were specific to each TRBV and TRBJ gene in first-round PCR. TCRdb called the multiplex PCR reads again in MiXCR, with one record for every CDR3 protein. The sample holds approximately 17,000 distinct CDR3 sequences, approximately 44% seen once. This sample stems from a study of prognosis after radiotherapy for stage I lung cancer. Regarding the study as a whole: Medians of approximately 10,000 versus 7,000 showed unique TCR clone counts falling after stereotactic body radiation therapy. Reportedly, patients with and without metastases differed in TRBV and TRBJ gene usage.

Blood, six milliliters, was collected at each of two time points. J is TRBJ2-1 and V is TRBV6-8; 8 bases are a match to TRBD1. This material consisted of PBMCs, taken before or after stereotactic body radiation therapy (not recorded which). The TCR comes from a donor over 45 with non-small cell lung cancer. DNA for the CDR3: TGTGCCAGAAGGCTAGGGACAGGATTCTACAATGAGCAGTTCTTC. Encoded protein: CARRLGTGFYNEQFF.